This paragraph covers one T cell receptor beta chain sequence. The source of the sample is a study of blood T cell repertoires in COVID-19. Sequenced by immunoSEQ multiplex PCR; TCRdb stores in-frame clones only, minus some. Found here are 120,000 or so clones, 88% of them singletons; the top ten hold approximately 8%. Sequencing used peripheral blood. This clonotype was sampled from a man in his forties or fifties with acute or convalescent COVID-19.

In DNA, the CDR3 is TGTGCCAGTAGTATCGGACAGCACACTGAAGCTTTCTTT. It codes for CASSIGQHTEAFF. The chain joins TRBV19 to TRBJ1-1, with D possibly TRBD1 on 6 matching bases. Per germline, CDR1 LNHDA and CDR2 SQIVND (reference sequence). CDR3 length equals 13 residues. Trimming shortened V by 3 bases and J by 3 bases, and 8 bases separated the two germline ends.